One T cell receptor beta chain is described in this entry. Its antigen is not known. V lost 4 bases and J 2 bases, leaving 12 bases between the germline ends. CDR3 length equals 14 residues. Looked up from germline, CDR1 is SGHNT and CDR2 is YYREEE (reference sequence). These data belong to a study of human T cells and chemical hapten exposure. Study observations and caveats: Among expanded TCRs, significantly more large CDR3 similarity clusters formed than among controls. Every donor had alopecia, and their immune response may therefore differ from healthy people's.

The time point here: patch test 3, about 24 weeks after DPC sensitization. The sample's treatment: therapeutic diphenylcyclopropenone sensitization with weekly scalp DPC. TCRdb passed the RACE reads through MiXCR, listing each CDR3 protein once. This sample yields 100,000 to 150,000 distinct CDR3 sequences, of which around 11% are seen a single time; roughly 2.3% belongs to the top ten. The chain joins TRBV5-4 to TRBJ2-5; perhaps TRBD1 as D (6 bases). This clonotype originated in a woman in her forties or fifties with alopecia areata. Some clones in this sample may be carry-over from other donors' samples. Sequences were derived from whole blood, sampled in connection with sensitization to the hapten diphenylcyclopropenone (DPC). CDR3 in amino acids: CASSKDSKQETQYF. DNA for the CDR3: TGTGCCAGCAGCAAGGACAGTAAGCAAGAGACCCAGTACTTC. Filled out from reference TRBV5-4 and TRBJ2-5, the complete variable domain reads ETGVTQSPTHLIKTRGQQVTLRCSSQSGHNTVSWYQQALGQGPQFIFQYYREEENGRGNFPPRFSGLQFPNYSSELNVNALELDDSALYLCASSKDSKQETQYFGPGTRLLVL.